The T cell receptor (beta chain) under discussion was sequenced for a study of blood T cell repertoires in COVID-19. Study details: Sources were T cells, B-cell-depleted T cells, or PBMCs; the material itself was cDNA or gDNA.

The table came from immunoSEQ multiplex PCR; TCRdb's copy has only in-frame clones and leaves some out. This sample has approximately 500,000 clones, with approximately 88% found just once. Germline-derived CDR1 and CDR2 are LGHDT and YNNKEL (reference sequence). V was clipped by 4 bases and J by 6 bases, with 31 bases between them. The CDR3 runs 19 residues. The sequencing input was peripheral blood. The source of this sequence is a woman aged 45-65 years with COVID-19, enrolled during active disease. This chain joins TRBV3-1 (or the pseudogene TRBV3-2) and TRBJ2-7, with D possibly matching TRBD1 (5 bases). CDR3 loop: CASSPTEWTPLTRPIEQYF. CDR3 sequence (DNA): TGTGCCAGCAGCCCAACCGAATGGACACCCCTCACGAGACCGATCGAGCAGTACTTC.